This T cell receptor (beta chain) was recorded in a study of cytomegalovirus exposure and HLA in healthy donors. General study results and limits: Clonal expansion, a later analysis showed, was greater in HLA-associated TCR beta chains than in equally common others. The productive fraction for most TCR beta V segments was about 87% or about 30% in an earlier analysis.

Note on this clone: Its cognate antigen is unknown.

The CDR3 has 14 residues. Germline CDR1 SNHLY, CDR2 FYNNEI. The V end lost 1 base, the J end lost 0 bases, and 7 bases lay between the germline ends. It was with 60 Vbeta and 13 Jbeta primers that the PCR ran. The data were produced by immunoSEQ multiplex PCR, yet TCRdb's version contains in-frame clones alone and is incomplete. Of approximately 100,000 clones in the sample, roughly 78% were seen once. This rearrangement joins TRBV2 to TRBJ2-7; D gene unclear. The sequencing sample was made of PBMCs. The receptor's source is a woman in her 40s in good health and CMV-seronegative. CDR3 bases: TGTGCCAGCAGTGAAGACAGTTTCTCCTACGAGCAGTACTTC. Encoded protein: CASSEDSFSYEQYF.